One TCR beta chain is described in this entry. Its specificity is unknown. This CDR3 contains 12 residues. The V gene's germline CDR1 is SGHNT and CDR2 YENEEA. Trimming removed 8 bases from V and 7 bases from J, with 12 bases in between. This sample is part of a study of CD4 T cells in relation to SARS-CoV-2 and coronaviruses. The unexposed donors gave CD4+ T cells in about 2010-2018, prior to COVID-19. After more than eight days of culture, CD4+ T cells were isolated. TCRdb keeps only in-frame clones here, not all; method: immunoSEQ multiplex PCR. The sample shows about 28,000 clones, around two thirds of them seen only once.

The V and J genes are TRBV11-3 and TRBJ2-1, with D perhaps matching TRBD1 (6 bases). Sequences were obtained from CD4+ T cells from PBMCs, cultured in vitro. The receptor was isolated from a human donor in good health. This CDR3 is CASGQQGNEQFF. As DNA, the CDR3 is TGTGCCAGCGGACAGCAGGGTAATGAGCAGTTCTTC.